The 30 T cell receptor beta chains below were found in one sample sequenced in a study of immune reconstitution after stem cell transplant in scleroderma (dated by TCRdb to about 2017). To prepare the library, RT-PCR was applied. TCRdb names Illumina MiSeq as the instrument used. The public reads were run again by TCRdb, first through fastp at Q25 and then through MiXCR, and only productive beta chains were kept. Rows with a matching CDR3 protein are joined into one entry that keeps the most common DNA and genes. The sample table contains about 2,400 distinct CDR3 sequences; only one count was recorded for approximately 11% of them. Around a quarter of the sample lies in the top ten. This material was obtained before or after autologous hematopoietic stem cell transplantation (not recorded which). The receptors were sampled from a female donor with systemic sclerosis.

The chain links TRBV7-3 to TRBJ2-1; 12 bases match TRBD2. Looked up from germline, CDR1 is SGHTA and CDR2 is FQGTGA. The CDR3 length is 16 residues. After removal of 1 base from V and 9 bases from J, the junction contained 7 bases not matched to a gene. The CDR3 sequence is CASSLNPSGGGLEQFF. CDR3 nucleotides: TGTGCCAGCAGCTTAAACCCTAGCGGGGGGGGCCTTGAGCAGTTCTTC.

The chain combines TRBV5-1 with TRBJ2-4; D unclear. Between the trimmed V and J ends, which lost 0 bases and 8 bases, there was a span of 12 bases. This CDR3 contains 14 residues. Germline V lookup: CDR1 SGHRS, CDR2 YFSETQ. CDR3 nucleotides: TGCGCCAGCAGCTTGGCGGGCGGAATAGACATTCAGTACTTC. Its protein product is CASSLAGGIDIQYF.

In this sample, this clonotype turned up a few times. This chain uses TRBV5-1 with TRBJ2-7; 7 bases agree with TRBD1. The germline V gene has CDR1 SGHRS and CDR2 YFSETQ. Trimming removed 4 bases from V and 3 bases from J; junction bases left unmatched: 7. CDR3 length equals 14 residues. CDR3 bases: TGCGCCAGCAGCACAAGGACAGGAGGCTACGAGCAGTACTTC. Protein: CASSTRTGGYEQYF.

This clonotype came up a few times. The chain employs TRBV10-3 and TRBJ2-7; 9 bases are a match to TRBD1. V shed 4 bases and J 3 bases; nucleotides not matched to a gene: 4. In germline, CDR1 is ENHRY, CDR2 SYGVKD. The CDR3 has 14 amino acids. The CDR3 DNA reads TGTGCCATCAGTGCGGGACAGGGAGTCTACGAGCAGTACTTC. This gives the protein CAISAGQGVYEQYF.

The sample holds a few counts of this clonotype. The chain links TRBV5-1 to TRBJ1-2; TRBD1 aligns across 7 bases. The CDR3 loop spans 17 amino acids. CDR1 and CDR2 (germline): SGHRS, YFSETQ. The J segment lost 0 bases and the V segment lost 2 bases, leaving 10 bases of the junction unmatched. Here the CDR3 DNA reads TGCGCCAGCAGCTTTTGGGAGGCGACAGGGTCTAACTATGGCTACACCTTC. Translated, it gives CASSFWEATGSNYGYTF.

Relative to its sample, this clonotype is medium-sized. This chain links TRBV20-1 with TRBJ2-4; 9 nucleotides line up with TRBD1. The V and J ends lost 3 bases and 1 base, in that order; junction bases with no gene match: 10. Per germline, CDR1 DFQATT and CDR2 SNEGSKA (reference sequence). This CDR3 is built from 17 residues. CDR3 sequence reads: CSASGVGQGGAKNIQYF. CDR3 nucleotides: TGCAGTGCTAGTGGGGTGGGACAGGGTGGTGCCAAAAACATTCAGTACTTC.

This clonotype was counted between two and nine times. The chain is built from TRBV7-2 and TRBJ1-1; 10 bases align to TRBD1. The CDR3 consists of 15 residues. Germline trimming cut 5 bases from V and 4 bases from J; bases unmatched to any gene: 7. CDR1 is SGHTA and CDR2 is FQGNSA in the germline V gene. The CDR3 protein is CASSLSGTGVTEAFF. The CDR3 DNA reads as TGTGCCAGCAGCCTTTCCGGGACAGGGGTCACTGAAGCTTTCTTT.

This clonotype was counted between two and nine times. The gene calls are TRBV11-1 and TRBJ2-5; D remains unclear. This CDR3 is built from 12 residues. With 5 bases removed from V and 5 bases from J, the gap between germline ends came to 9 bases. CDR1 and CDR2 (germline): SGHAT, FQDESV (reference sequence). In nucleotides, the CDR3 is TGTGCCAGCAGCCTCGGACGGGAGACCCAGTACTTC. Translating gives CASSLGRETQYF.

V usage is TRBV5-1 and J usage is TRBJ1-1; D perhaps matches TRBD1 (5 bases). This CDR3 has 14 amino acids. The germline V gene has CDR1 SGHRS and CDR2 YFSETQ. The V and J ends lost 0 bases and 7 bases respectively, with 13 bases between them. The CDR3 is CASSLEGLGGEAFF. CDR3 DNA sequence: TGCGCCAGCAGCTTGGAAGGTCTCGGGGGTGAAGCTTTCTTT.

This chain links TRBV29-1 with TRBJ2-1; the D call may be TRBD1 or TRBD2 (5 bases each). The CDR3 sequence is 13 residues long. Germline CDR1 is SQVTM and CDR2 is ANQGSEA. V dropped 4 bases and J dropped 8 bases, with 15 bases sitting between them. CDR3 protein: CSVADLRGDEQFF. CDR3 nucleotide sequence: TGCAGCGTTGCTGACCTTCGAGGGGATGAGCAGTTCTTC.

By share, this clonotype ranks as medium-sized. V usage is TRBV20-1 and J usage is TRBJ2-3; 13 positions match TRBD2. The germline CDR1 and CDR2 sequences are DFQATT and SNEGSKA (reference sequence). The CDR3 extends over 17 amino acids. Losses at the gene ends were 6 bases for V and 1 base for J; bases not matched to a gene: 10. CDR3 DNA sequence: TGCAGTGCACCAACTAGCGGGGGGGCGTCGGGCACAGATACGCAGTATTTT. It specifies CSAPTSGGASGTDTQYF.

The chain recombines TRBV10-3 with TRBJ1-6; D uncertain. The germline V and J ends were trimmed by 3 bases and 5 bases, with 5 bases remaining between them. This CDR3 spans 13 amino acids. Germline loops: CDR1 ENHRY, CDR2 SYGVKD. The CDR3 region is CAISEDHNSPLHF. CDR3 DNA: TGTGCCATCAGTGAAGATCATAATTCACCCCTCCACTTT.

V is TRBV5-1 and J is TRBJ2-2; the match to TRBD2 covers 10 bases. Trimming cost V 5 bases and J 4 bases; bases outside gene matches: 8. This CDR3 is 16 amino acids long. From germline, CDR1 is SGHRS and CDR2 YFSETQ. This CDR3 reads CASRASGGLTTGELFF. CDR3 nucleotides: TGCGCCAGCAGGGCTAGCGGGGGACTAACCACCGGGGAGCTGTTTTTT.

By its share, this clonotype is medium-sized. V usage is TRBV29-1 and J usage is TRBJ2-3, with D possibly TRBD1 on 6 matching bases. The CDR3 has 13 amino acids. Germline V CDR1 and CDR2: SQVTM, ANQGSEA. V was trimmed by 4 bases and J by 0 bases, leaving 8 bases between them. The CDR3 loop is CSVGTASTDTQYF. In DNA form, the CDR3 reads TGCAGCGTTGGGACAGCCAGCACAGATACGCAGTATTTT.

This clonotype was seen a handful of times. V usage is TRBV29-1 and J usage is TRBJ1-3; 7 bases are shared with TRBD1. There are 13 residues in the CDR3. Losses at the gene ends were 6 bases for V and 4 bases for J; bases not matched to a gene: 6. Germline CDR1 and CDR2: SQVTM and ANQGSEA. The CDR3 loop is CSVGNRGGNTIYF. DNA for the CDR3: TGCAGCGTGGGCAACAGGGGAGGAAACACCATATATTTT.

The chain recombines TRBV20-1 with TRBJ1-4; TRBD1 might be the D (5 bases). Germline loops: CDR1 DFQATT, CDR2 SNEGSKA (reference sequence). V was pared by 0 bases and J by 0 bases, with 14 bases between. The CDR3 extends over 17 amino acids. This chain's CDR3 is CSARDHVREATNEKLFF. In DNA form, the CDR3 reads TGCAGTGCTAGAGATCATGTCAGGGAGGCAACTAATGAAAAACTGTTTTTT.

This clonotype has more than one count but fewer than ten. The chain uses TRBV11-3 and TRBJ1-1, with a possible D match to TRBD1 (5 bases). Germline V lookup: CDR1 SGHNT, CDR2 YENEEA. The CDR3 is 15 amino acids. V was clipped by 1 base and J by 1 base, with 10 bases between them. This CDR3 is CASSLGADRNTEAFF. In DNA form, the CDR3 reads TGTGCCAGCAGCTTAGGTGCTGACAGGAACACTGAAGCTTTCTTT.

This clonotype ranks as medium-sized. The chain uses TRBV2 and TRBJ1-5; D unresolved. V was shortened by 4 bases and J by 6 bases, with 19 bases between the two germline ends. Germline CDR1 is SNHLY and CDR2 is FYNNEI. The CDR3 length is 16 residues. CDR3 DNA sequence: TGTGCCAGCAGTGTGACAAGGGCAGAATCAGGTCAGCCCCAGCATTTT. Amino acids: CASSVTRAESGQPQHF.

This clonotype was detected only a few times. V and J are TRBV5-1 and TRBJ2-7; D may be TRBD1 (5 bases). This CDR3 contains 14 residues. The V gene lost 0 bases and the J gene lost 2 bases, with 9 bases spanning the gap. Germline CDR1 SGHRS, CDR2 YFSETQ. This CDR3 reads CASSLGQGAYEQYF. The CDR3 nucleotides read TGCGCCAGCAGCTTGGGGCAGGGCGCCTACGAGCAGTACTTC.

This chain links TRBV5-1 with TRBJ2-1; TRBD2 might be the D (5 bases). Germline CDR1 SGHRS, CDR2 YFSETQ. The CDR3 extends over 14 amino acids. V was shortened by 3 bases and J by 4 bases, with 11 bases between the two germline ends. Here the CDR3 reads CASSSVGNYNEQFF. The CDR3 DNA sequence: TGCGCCAGCAGCTCCGTCGGGAATTACAATGAGCAGTTCTTC.

By sample share, this clonotype is medium-sized. V gene TRBV20-1 combines with J gene TRBJ2-7; 8 bases align to TRBD1. J gave up 5 bases and V 3 bases, and 12 bases lay outside the gene matches. Per the germline V gene, CDR1 is DFQATT and CDR2 is SNEGSKA (reference sequence). The CDR3 extends over 15 amino acids. The CDR3 bases are TGCAGTGCTAGCCCCGGGACAGGCCGAAACCACGAGCAGTACTTC. Translating it yields CSASPGTGRNHEQYF.

This clonotype has more than one count but fewer than ten. As DNA, the CDR3 is TGCAGTGCTAGGACAGGGGGCGCGGAGGAGACCCAGTACTTC. The encoded protein is CSARTGGAEETQYF. The chain has TRBV20-1 and TRBJ2-5; 10 nucleotides line up with TRBD1. Trimming at V came to 3 bases and at J to 5 bases, leaving 6 bases not matched to a gene. Germline CDR1 DFQATT, CDR2 SNEGSKA (reference sequence). The CDR3 sequence is 14 residues long.

This clonotype was seen only a few times. In DNA form, the CDR3 reads TGCAGCGTTGGACAGGGCCTCAACTATGGCTACACCTTC. Translation gives CSVGQGLNYGYTF. The chain carries TRBV29-1 and TRBJ1-2; the match to TRBD1 covers 7 bases. Germline CDR1 reads SQVTM; CDR2 reads ANQGSEA. Trimming took 4 bases from V and 2 from J; bases not matched to a gene: 4. The CDR3 totals 13 residues.

Relative to its sample, this clonotype is medium-sized (0.01 to 0.1%). The chain recombines TRBV11-2 with TRBJ1-1; D not resolved. V was pared by 5 bases and J by 0 bases, with 16 bases between. The germline gives CDR1 SGHAT, CDR2 FQNNGV. CDR3 length: 16 amino acids. This CDR3 is CASSPGLGGMNTEAFF. The CDR3 DNA follows: TGTGCCAGCAGCCCAGGATTGGGCGGAATGAACACTGAAGCTTTCTTT.

This clonotype was seen more than once but under ten times. The rearrangement joins TRBV5-1 to TRBJ2-7; weak D call: TRBD2 (5 bases). The CDR3 spans 13 residues. From germline, CDR1 is SGHRS and CDR2 YFSETQ. Between the trimmed V and J ends, which lost 0 bases and 6 bases, there was a span of 10 bases. The CDR3 here is CASSLGGLLEQYF. DNA for the CDR3: TGCGCCAGCAGCTTGGGCGGACTGCTCGAGCAGTACTTC.

This clonotype was detected only a few times. The J gene is TRBJ1-6, the V gene TRBV20-1; 7 positions match TRBD1. CDR1 DFQATT and CDR2 SNEGSKA come from the germline V gene (reference sequence). The CDR3 contains 14 residues. This CDR3 reads CSAGTAGSNSPLHF. The CDR3 nucleotides are TGCAGCGCAGGGACAGCTGGGAGTAATTCACCCCTCCACTTT.

In its sample, this clonotype ranks as large (0.1 to 1%). The V call is TRBV5-6, the J call TRBJ2-1; D may be TRBD2 (7 bases). The CDR3 totals 17 residues. Germline values: CDR1 SGHDT, CDR2 YYEEEE. Trimming pared 4 bases from V and 4 bases from J, leaving 21 bases between. DNA for the CDR3: TGTGCCAGCAGCCACCTCTTTGCGGGGGCCTTATACAATGAGCAGTTCTTC. Protein product: CASSHLFAGALYNEQFF.

This clonotype has a handful of counts. The chain employs TRBV20-1 and TRBJ2-1, with 9 bases fitting TRBD2. The J segment lost 4 bases and the V segment lost 1 base, leaving 5 bases of the junction unmatched. This CDR3 region has 15 residues. CDR1 and CDR2 (germline): DFQATT, SNEGSKA (reference sequence). The CDR3 protein is CSARVPSGDYNEQFF. Written as DNA, the CDR3 is TGCAGTGCTAGAGTTCCTAGCGGGGATTACAATGAGCAGTTCTTC.

This clonotype is termed medium-sized. The chain couples TRBV5-5 to TRBJ1-5; D is undetermined. The CDR3 contains 17 residues. Trimming removed 4 bases at V and 0 bases at J, with 17 bases between. The germline V gene has CDR1 SGHKS and CDR2 YYEKEE (reference sequence). The CDR3 protein is CASSSRREKDSNQPQHF. CDR3 in DNA: TGTGCCAGCAGCAGTCGAAGGGAGAAGGATAGCAATCAGCCCCAGCATTTT. Full variable domain (missing parts from reference TRBV5-5 and TRBJ1-5): DAGVTQSPTHLIKTRGQQVTLRCSPISGHKSVSWYQQVLGQGPQFIFQYYEKEERGRGNFPDRFSARQFPNYSSELNVNALLLGDSALYLCASSSRREKDSNQPQHFGDGTRLSIL.

This clonotype is large in the sample. This chain links TRBV20-1 with TRBJ1-5, with D perhaps TRBD1 (6 bases). CDR3 length equals 16 residues. The V gene's germline CDR1 is DFQATT and CDR2 SNEGSKA (reference sequence). V was clipped by 5 bases and J by 1 base, with 18 bases between them. The CDR3 DNA follows: TGCAGTGCTTATGGTGTACGGGGGGCGAGCAATCAGCCCCAGCATTTT. Its translation is CSAYGVRGASNQPQHF.